This T cell receptor beta chain was recorded in a study of blood T cell repertoires in COVID-19. Background on the study: Whether acute or convalescent, the COVID-19 samples came from the United States, Italy and Spain.

Authors' analysis steps: Counts of nucleated cells, estimated from reference gene primer amplification, were obtained. This table comes from immunoSEQ multiplex PCR, and its TCRdb copy is limited to in-frame clones, with some not included. V, J and clone size are those of that table, while D and trimming were read from the DNA. The profile shows roughly 66,000 clones, more than 90% of them singletons. Germline loops: CDR1 SGDLS, CDR2 YYNGEE. This CDR3 is 11 amino acids long. The V end was cut by 4 bases, the J end by 6 bases, with 6 bases between. Material: peripheral blood. The chain is built from TRBV9 and TRBJ2-3, with D unclear. The sequence derives from a human donor with active COVID-19. The donor label of this sample is uncertain. The CDR3 DNA follows: TGTGCCAGCAGCACCCGGGATACGCAGTATTTT. Translated, it gives CASSTRDTQYF.